Following are 32 T cell receptor beta chains from one sample sequenced in a study of T cells in Graves' hyperthyroidism and ophthalmopathy. Amplification targeted TCR beta CDR3 regions from RNA transcripts. When the TCR CDR3 underwent first-round RT-PCR, the HTBI primer set was used. TCRdb re-analysed the multiplex PCR reads in MiXCR, keeping a single row per CDR3 protein. The sample lists 500,000 to 650,000 distinct CDR3 sequences, just under 20% occurring once. Input material: blood. The receptors were sampled from a man between 35 and 55 years old with Graves' ophthalmopathy.

This clonotype was detected ten times or more. CDR3 DNA sequence: TGCGCCAGCAAGGGGACAGTCAACACCGGGGAGCTGTTTTTT. Amino acid sequence: CASKGTVNTGELFF. The chain has TRBV5-1 and TRBJ2-2, with TRBD1 identical over 7 bases. The CDR3 is 14 residues long. J gave up 2 bases and V 6 bases, and 4 bases lay outside the gene matches. Germline assignment: CDR1 SGHRS and CDR2 YFSETQ.

This clonotype turned up a few times. This rearrangement joins TRBV12-3 or TRBV12-4 to TRBJ1-5; D is ambiguous. V lost 2 bases, J lost 0 bases, and 8 bases lay in between. The CDR3 is 15 residues long. DNA of the CDR3: TGTGCCAGCAGTTTATCGCGGGGTAGCAATCAGCCCCAGCATTTT. This translates into CASSLSRGSNQPQHF.

This clonotype occurred a few times. The V gene is TRBV9, the J gene TRBJ2-1, with TRBD2 identical over 14 bases. Germline loops: CDR1 SGDLS, CDR2 YYNGEE. With 7 bases clipped from V and 7 bases from J, the junction kept 4 bases outside the gene matches. The CDR3 covers 14 residues. Here the CDR3 reads CASGGTSGSNEQFF. The CDR3 coding sequence is TGTGCCAGCGGGGGGACTAGCGGGAGTAATGAGCAGTTCTTC.

This sequence joins TRBV11-2 and TRBJ2-1, with TRBD2 matching 10 bases. Germline CDR1 and CDR2: SGHAT and FQNNGV. The CDR3 is 14 amino acids. V gave up 5 bases and J gave up 9 bases; unmatched junction bases: 7. CDR3 sequence (DNA): TGTGCCAGCAGCGCAGCGGGAGGGTACGGTGAGCAGTTCTTC. Amino acids: CASSAAGGYGEQFF.

This clonotype was detected a few times. V is TRBV20-1 and J is TRBJ1-4; D is ambiguous. The CDR3 length is 18 residues. Trimming left V 1 base short and J 0 bases short, with 18 bases between. Germline CDR1 reads DFQATT; CDR2 reads SNEGSKA (reference sequence). The CDR3 region is CSARVPTRTDSTNEKLFF. The CDR3 bases are TGCAGTGCTAGAGTCCCAACCCGGACGGATTCAACTAATGAAAAACTGTTTTTT.

In this sample, this clonotype turned up many times. The J gene is TRBJ2-4, the V gene TRBV30; 7 positions match TRBD1. The CDR3 is 15 amino acids. Trimming at V came to 3 bases and at J to 4 bases, leaving 9 bases not matched to a gene. Germline CDR1 and CDR2: GTSNPN and SVGIG (reference sequence). CDR3 loop: CAWSPTGTAKNIQYF. CDR3 sequence (DNA): TGTGCCTGGAGCCCCACCGGGACAGCGAAAAACATTCAGTACTTC.

The chain links TRBV6-1 to TRBJ2-1; D remains ambiguous. CDR1 MNHNS and CDR2 SASEGT come from the germline V gene. The V end lost 5 bases, the J end lost 6 bases, and 11 bases lay between the germline ends. This CDR3 is 13 amino acids long. The CDR3 bases are TGTGCCAGCAGTTCTGGGATCGGCAATGAGCAGTTCTTC. It yields the protein CASSSGIGNEQFF.

CDR3 amino acids: CSAREGFTEAFF. The CDR3 DNA is TGCAGTGCTAGGGAAGGATTCACTGAAGCTTTCTTT. The genes are TRBV20-1 and TRBJ1-1; D not resolved. The V gene lost 3 bases and the J gene lost 4 bases, with 9 bases spanning the gap. The CDR3 has 12 amino acids. The V gene's germline CDR1 is DFQATT and CDR2 SNEGSKA (reference sequence).

This clonotype was observed at least ten times. The chain recombines TRBV6-2 or TRBV6-3 with TRBJ2-3; 14 bases are shared with TRBD2. V shed 4 bases and J 10 bases; nucleotides not matched to a gene: 10. The CDR3 is made up of 16 amino acids. Germline V lookup: CDR1 MNHEY, CDR2 SVGEGT. In DNA, the CDR3 is TGTGCCAGCAGTTTCGGGACTAGCGGGAGCCCGACAGCGCAGTATTTT. It yields the protein CASSFGTSGSPTAQYF.

The J gene is TRBJ1-1, the V gene TRBV5-1; 8 positions match TRBD1. Germline V gives CDR1 SGHRS, CDR2 YFSETQ. The ends lost 4 bases at V and 6 bases at J; junction bases unmatched: 8. This CDR3 has 14 amino acids. CDR3 sequence reads: CASSRTGFDPEAFF. In DNA, the CDR3 is TGCGCCAGCAGCAGGACAGGGTTCGACCCTGAAGCTTTCTTT.

This clonotype has more than one count but fewer than ten. V gene TRBV2 combines with J gene TRBJ2-2; 8 bases match TRBD1. The V segment lost 7 bases and the J segment 0 bases; nucleotides outside the gene matches: 4. The CDR3 is 15 residues long. From germline, CDR1 is SNHLY and CDR2 FYNNEI. The CDR3 DNA is TGTGCCAGCAAACTACAGGGGGCGAACACCGGGGAGCTGTTTTTT. Amino acids: CASKLQGANTGELFF.

The sample holds a few counts of this clonotype. The CDR3 bases are TGTGCCTGGAGTAGCCAGAGCACAGATACGCAGTATTTT. It is translated as CAWSSQSTDTQYF. The rearrangement uses TRBV30 and TRBJ2-3, with D unresolved. CDR3 length: 13 residues. V was cut by 2 bases and J by 0 bases, with 6 bases left in between. Per germline, CDR1 GTSNPN and CDR2 SVGIG (reference sequence).

This clonotype was recorded many times. The chain has TRBV3-1 and TRBJ2-2; D might be TRBD1 (6 bases). From germline, CDR1 is LGHDT and CDR2 YNNKEL (reference sequence). CDR3 length equals 12 residues. V lost 5 bases and J 6 bases, leaving 7 bases between the germline ends. The CDR3 loop is CASSGGAGELFF. In DNA, the CDR3 is TGTGCCAGCAGCGGGGGCGCCGGGGAGCTGTTTTTT.

In its sample, this clonotype was seen many times. J is TRBJ1-5 and V is TRBV30; D is unclear. Germline loops: CDR1 GTSNPN, CDR2 SVGIG (reference sequence). V was trimmed by 2 bases and J by 4 bases, leaving 9 bases between them. CDR3 length: 13 amino acids. The CDR3 DNA reads TGTGCCTGGAGTAACAGAGGGAATCAGCCCCAGCATTTT. This sequence encodes CAWSNRGNQPQHF. Complete variable domain (other parts from reference TRBV30 and TRBJ1-5): SQTIHQWPATLVQPVGSPLSLECTVEGTSNPNLYWYRQAAGRGLQLLFYSVGIGQISSEVPQNLSASRPQDRQFILSSKKLLLSDSGFYLCAWSNRGNQPQHFGDGTRLSIL.

This chain joins TRBV6-5 and TRBJ2-5; 9 positions agree with TRBD2. V lost 2 bases to trimming and J lost 5 bases; unmatched junction nucleotides: 6. CDR1 is MNHEY and CDR2 is SVGAGI in the germline V gene. The CDR3 has 15 amino acids. The CDR3 DNA sequence: TGTGCCAGCAGTTACGGGGGCGGGAGGGCGGAGACCCAGTACTTC. Translated: CASSYGGGRAETQYF.

This clonotype was seen ten or more times. V and J are TRBV30 and TRBJ2-3; 11 bases fit TRBD1. Germline V gene sequence: CDR1 GTSNPN, CDR2 SVGIG (reference sequence). The CDR3 consists of 16 residues. V lost 4 bases and J lost 3; bases outside the gene matches: 9. DNA of the CDR3: TGTGCCTGGACCCTTACGGACAGGGGGCGTACAGATACGCAGTATTTT. Amino acid sequence: CAWTLTDRGRTDTQYF. The full variable domain, its missing parts supplied by reference TRBV30 and TRBJ2-3, is SQTIHQWPATLVQPVGSPLSLECTVEGTSNPNLYWYRQAAGRGLQLLFYSVGIGQISSEVPQNLSASRPQDRQFILSSKKLLLSDSGFYLCAWTLTDRGRTDTQYFGPGTRLTVL.

This clonotype was detected ten times or more. The chain recombines TRBV12-3 or TRBV12-4 with TRBJ2-7; 8 bases are shared with TRBD1. With V trimmed by 6 bases and J by 0 bases, 4 bases remained unmatched. The CDR3 spans 14 residues. The DNA for the CDR3 is TGTGCCAGCAGCCCGACAGGGGCCTCCTACGAGCAGTACTTC. Its translation is CASSPTGASYEQYF.

This clonotype was observed a few times. The V gene is TRBV15, the J gene TRBJ2-2; D possibly matches TRBD1 or TRBD2 (6 bases each). The CDR3 covers 15 residues. Germline lookup yields CDR1 LNHNV and CDR2 YYDKDF (reference sequence). V lost 0 bases, J lost 5 bases, and 10 bases lay in between. CDR3 in amino acids: CATSRDIGGTGELFF. The CDR3 DNA sequence: TGTGCCACCAGCAGAGATATAGGGGGGACCGGGGAGCTGTTTTTT.

The chain couples TRBV7-2 to TRBJ2-3; 11 bases are a match to TRBD2. Germline V gives CDR1 SGHTA, CDR2 FQGNSA. CDR3 length equals 18 residues. Losses at the gene ends were 5 bases for V and 4 bases for J; bases not matched to a gene: 14. In DNA form, the CDR3 reads TGTGCCAGCAGCACATCTCAACTAGCGGGAGTGAATCCAGATACGCAGTATTTT. Protein sequence: CASSTSQLAGVNPDTQYF. Full variable domain (rest looked up from reference TRBV7-2 and TRBJ2-3): GAGVSQSPSNKVTEKGKDVELRCDPISGHTALYWYRQSLGQGLEFLIYFQGNSAPDKSGLPSDRFSAERTGGSVSTLTIQRTQQEDSAVYLCASSTSQLAGVNPDTQYFGPGTRLTVL.

The CDR3 region is CASSYSRPMDGYTF. The CDR3 DNA follows: TGTGCCAGCAGTTACTCGCGGCCGATGGATGGCTACACCTTC. The rearrangement links TRBV6-6 to TRBJ1-2; the D is unclear. This CDR3 comprises 14 residues. The germline V and J ends were trimmed by 0 bases and 6 bases, with 11 bases remaining between them. Germline lookup yields CDR1 MNHNY and CDR2 SVGAGI (reference sequence).

There are many counts of this clonotype. The CDR3 region is CASKLQGAWTGELFF. The CDR3 DNA follows: TGTGCCAGCAAGCTCCAGGGGGCGTGGACCGGGGAGCTGTTTTTT. This chain joins TRBV2 and TRBJ2-2; 8 bases fit TRBD1. The germline CDR1 and CDR2 sequences are SNHLY and FYNNEI. The J segment lost 5 bases and the V segment lost 7 bases, leaving 9 bases of the junction unmatched. The CDR3 runs to 15 residues. Full variable domain (missing parts from reference TRBV2 and TRBJ2-2): EPEVTQTPSHQVTQMGQEVILRCVPISNHLYFYWYRQILGQKVEFLVSFYNNEISEKSEIFDDQFSVERPDGSNFTLKIRSTKLEDSAMYFCASKLQGAWTGELFFGEGSRLTVL.

A note on this clonotype: Relative to the germline gene, one junction end is altered; a read error may explain this. The J gene is TRBJ1-6, the V gene TRBV3-1; D gene unclear. CDR3 length: 13 amino acids. CDR1 is LGHDT and CDR2 is YNNKEL in the germline V gene (reference sequence). CDR3 loop: CASSQVRNSLLHF. CDR3 DNA: TGTGCCAGCAGCCAAGTTAGGAATTCACTCCTCCACTTT. Full variable domain (outside the CDR3, taken from reference TRBV3-1 and TRBJ1-6): DTAVSQTPKYLVTQMGNDKSIKCEQNLGHDTMYWYKQDSKKFLKIMFSYNNKELIINETVPNRFSPKSPDKAHLNLHINSLELGDSAVYFCASSQVRNSLLHFGNGTRLTVT.

This clonotype was detected a few times. The chain uses TRBV5-1 and TRBJ2-1; 7 nucleotides line up with TRBD2. The CDR3 has 15 residues. The V and J ends lost 4 bases and 4 bases, in that order; junction bases with no gene match: 8. CDR1 is SGHRS and CDR2 is YFSETQ in the germline V gene. The CDR3 DNA reads TGCGCCAGCAGCAAGCGGACTAGTTTGTACAATGAGCAGTTCTTC. Residues: CASSKRTSLYNEQFF.

Concerning this clonotype itself: One end of the junction is discordant with germline, which a read error may explain. V is TRBV7-7 and J is TRBJ2-7; 7 bases align to TRBD1. The CDR3 covers 14 residues. Germline V gene lookup returns CDR1 SSHAT and CDR2 FNYEAQ (reference sequence). CDR3 residues: CASSWGQTDYEQYF. The CDR3 DNA sequence: TGTGCTAGCAGCTGGGGACAGACCGACTACGAGCAGTACTTC.

In this sample, this clonotype turned up many times. V and J are TRBV30 and TRBJ2-2; D is possibly TRBD1 (6 bases). CDR1 GTSNPN and CDR2 SVGIG come from the germline V gene (reference sequence). Trimming took off 1 base at V and 0 bases at J, with 18 bases between the two ends. The length of the CDR3 is 18 residues. The CDR3 bases are TGTGCCTGGAGTGAGGGGACACTCGCTATCGCGAACACCGGGGAGCTGTTTTTT. It encodes CAWSEGTLAIANTGELFF.

This clonotype was picked up a small number of times. The rearrangement joins TRBV7-2 to TRBJ2-5, with TRBD2 matching over 10 bases. Per the germline V gene, CDR1 is SGHTA and CDR2 is FQGNSA. The V segment lost 4 bases and the J segment 7 bases; nucleotides outside the gene matches: 12. This CDR3 spans 16 amino acids. The DNA for the CDR3 is TGTGCCAGCAGCTCTCTAGCGGGAGCTGGGTACGGGACCCAGTACTTC. Translating gives CASSSLAGAGYGTQYF.

V usage is TRBV19 and J usage is TRBJ2-5; perhaps TRBD1 as D (5 bases). Germline V gives CDR1 LNHDA, CDR2 SQIVND (reference sequence). This CDR3 is 13 amino acids long. With 2 bases removed from V and 4 bases from J, the gap between germline ends came to 8 bases. CDR3 nucleotide sequence: TGTGCCAGTAGTATAAGGGGCCCAGAGACCCAGTACTTC. Translated: CASSIRGPETQYF.

J is TRBJ1-2 and V is TRBV11-2; D perhaps matches TRBD1 (6 bases). Germline values: CDR1 SGHAT, CDR2 FQNNGV. Trimming removed 6 bases from V and 7 bases from J, with 18 bases in between. This CDR3 contains 14 residues. The CDR3 here is CASRPITGYGGYTF. In DNA, the CDR3 is TGTGCCAGCAGACCCATAACAGGGTACGGTGGCTACACCTTC.

This clonotype occurred many times. The chain employs TRBV6-2 or TRBV6-3 and TRBJ2-7; no reliable D call. This CDR3 is 12 amino acids long. Per the germline V gene, CDR1 is MNHEY and CDR2 is SVGEGT. V lost 2 bases, J lost 6 bases, and 8 bases lay in between. CDR3 sequence: CASSYSLFEQYF. CDR3 coding DNA: TGTGCCAGCAGTTACAGCCTTTTCGAGCAGTACTTC.

Many counts were recorded for this clonotype. The chain couples TRBV7-2 to TRBJ1-1; 7 bases match TRBD1. The CDR3 extends over 16 amino acids. Germline assignment: CDR1 SGHTA and CDR2 FQGNSA. Trimming removed 5 bases from V and 0 bases from J; junction bases left unmatched: 9. This chain's CDR3 is CASSPRVGQMNTEAFF. CDR3 bases: TGTGCCAGCAGCCCGAGGGTGGGACAGATGAACACTGAAGCTTTCTTT.

The CDR3 sequence is CSARDRRRGNQPQHF. CDR3 nucleotide sequence: TGCAGTGCTAGGGACAGACGAAGGGGCAATCAGCCCCAGCATTTT. The chain links TRBV20-1 to TRBJ1-5, with D perhaps matching TRBD1 (6 bases). The CDR3 sequence is 15 residues long. CDR1 is DFQATT and CDR2 is SNEGSKA in the germline V gene (reference sequence). Trimming took off 3 bases at V and 2 bases at J, with 14 bases between the two ends.

This clonotype was seen at least ten times. The gene calls are TRBV20-1 and TRBJ1-1; the D is unclear. Germline CDR1 is DFQATT and CDR2 is SNEGSKA (reference sequence). The ends were cut back, 5 bases at V and 0 bases at J, with 10 bases in the middle. The CDR3 loop spans 13 amino acids. The CDR3 DNA follows: TGCAGTGCTTCGACCGCGATGAACACTGAAGCTTTCTTT. Protein product: CSASTAMNTEAFF.